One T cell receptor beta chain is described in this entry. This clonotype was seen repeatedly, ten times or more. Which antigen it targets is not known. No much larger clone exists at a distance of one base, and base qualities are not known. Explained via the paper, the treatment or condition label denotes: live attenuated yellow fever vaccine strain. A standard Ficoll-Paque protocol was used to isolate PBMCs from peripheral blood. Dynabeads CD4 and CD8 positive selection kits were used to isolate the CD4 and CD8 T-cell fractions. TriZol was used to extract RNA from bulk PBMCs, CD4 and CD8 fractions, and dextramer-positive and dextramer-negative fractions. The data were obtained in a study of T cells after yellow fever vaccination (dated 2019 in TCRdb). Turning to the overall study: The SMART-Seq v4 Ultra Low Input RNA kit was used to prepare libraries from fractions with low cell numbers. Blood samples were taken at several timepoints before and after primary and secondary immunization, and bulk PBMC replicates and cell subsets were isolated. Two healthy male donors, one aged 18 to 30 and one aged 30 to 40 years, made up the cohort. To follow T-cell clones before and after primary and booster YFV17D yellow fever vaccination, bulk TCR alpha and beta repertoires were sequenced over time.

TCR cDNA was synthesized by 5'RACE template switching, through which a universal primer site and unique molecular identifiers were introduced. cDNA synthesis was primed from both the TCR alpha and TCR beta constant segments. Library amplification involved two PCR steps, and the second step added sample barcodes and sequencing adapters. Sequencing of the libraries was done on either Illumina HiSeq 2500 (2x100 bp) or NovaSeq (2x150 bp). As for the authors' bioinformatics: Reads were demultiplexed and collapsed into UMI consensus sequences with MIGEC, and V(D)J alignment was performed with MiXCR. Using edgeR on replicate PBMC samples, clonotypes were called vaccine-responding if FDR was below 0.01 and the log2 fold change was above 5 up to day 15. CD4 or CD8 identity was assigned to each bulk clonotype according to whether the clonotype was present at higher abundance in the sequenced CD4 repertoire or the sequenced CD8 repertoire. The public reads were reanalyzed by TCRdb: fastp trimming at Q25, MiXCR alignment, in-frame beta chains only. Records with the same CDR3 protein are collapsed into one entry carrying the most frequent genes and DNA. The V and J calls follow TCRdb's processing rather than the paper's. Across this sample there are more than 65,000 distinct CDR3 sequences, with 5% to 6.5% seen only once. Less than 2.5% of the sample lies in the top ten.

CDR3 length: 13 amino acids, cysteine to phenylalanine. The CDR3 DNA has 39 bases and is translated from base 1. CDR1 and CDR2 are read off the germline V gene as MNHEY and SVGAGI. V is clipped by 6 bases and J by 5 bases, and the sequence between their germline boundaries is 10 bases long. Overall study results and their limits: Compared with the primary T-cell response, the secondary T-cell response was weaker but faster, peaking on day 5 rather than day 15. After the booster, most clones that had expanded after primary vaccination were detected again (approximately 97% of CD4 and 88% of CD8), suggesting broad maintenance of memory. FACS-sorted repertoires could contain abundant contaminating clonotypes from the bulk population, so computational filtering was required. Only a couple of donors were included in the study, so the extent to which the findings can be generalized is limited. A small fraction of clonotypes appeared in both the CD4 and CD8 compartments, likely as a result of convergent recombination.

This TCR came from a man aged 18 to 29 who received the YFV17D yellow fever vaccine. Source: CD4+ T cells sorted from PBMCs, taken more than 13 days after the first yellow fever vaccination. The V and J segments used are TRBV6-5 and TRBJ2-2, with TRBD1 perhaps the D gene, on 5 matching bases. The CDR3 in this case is CASRKTATGELFF. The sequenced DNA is TGTGCCAGCAGAAAGACAGCGACCGGGGAGCTGTTTTTT.